This TCR beta chain was found in a study of blood T cell repertoires in COVID-19. Study context: COVID-19 samples collected from the United States, Italy and Spain covered acute and convalescent phases.

Enrollment of patients from Seattle took place during active infection, with longitudinal follow-up. The germline gives CDR1 DFQATT, CDR2 SNEGSKA (reference sequence). The CDR3 covers 11 residues. The ends were cut back, 4 bases at V and 2 bases at J, with 4 bases in the middle. This clone was counted once. Per the authors' pipeline: By means of reference gene primer amplification, nucleated cell counts were estimated. TCRdb's table, derived via immunoSEQ multiplex PCR, lists solely in-frame clones and lacks some. The DNA gave D and trimming, while V, J and clone size come from that table. The data contain 60,000 to 80,000 clones, 65% to 85% of them singletons.

V is TRBV20-1 and J is TRBJ2-3, with no clear D. The source material was peripheral blood. The clonotype was recovered from a man aged 45-65 years with COVID-19, enrolled during active disease. The CDR3 is CSATSTDTQYF. CDR3 DNA sequence: TGCAGTGCTACCTCCACAGATACGCAGTATTTT.